This T cell receptor beta chain was retrieved from a study of T cells in Graves' hyperthyroidism and ophthalmopathy. General observations from the study: Ophthalmopathy was identified by the model a median 6.5 months ahead of onset.

TCR beta CDR3 sequences were amplified from RNA transcripts. First-round RT-PCR targeting the TCR CDR3 was performed with the HTBI primer set. Each CDR3 protein gets one entry after TCRdb re-called the multiplex PCR reads with MiXCR. The repertoire consists of around 520,000 distinct CDR3 sequences, with approximately 14% occurring once and the leading ten covering over 11%. Germline lookup yields CDR1 ENHRY and CDR2 SYGVKD. With 5 bases clipped from V and 5 bases from J, the junction kept 11 bases outside the gene matches. The CDR3 covers 16 residues. For Graves' hyperthyroidism to be stable, ophthalmopathy could not progress within 18 months. With a duration under 2 months, the hyperthyroidism was newly diagnosed in patients aged 18 to 65. From 9 to 10 ml of fresh peripheral blood, PBMCs were isolated. Many counts were recorded for this clonotype. The antigen remains undetermined.

The chain joins TRBV10-3 to TRBJ2-5; 10 nucleotides line up with TRBD1. The sequencing sample was made of blood. This receptor was identified in a woman in her thirties or forties with Graves' hyperthyroidism. CDR3 sequence: CAISTTPGQGQETQYF. The CDR3, as DNA: TGTGCCATCAGTACAACACCGGGACAGGGGCAGGAGACCCAGTACTTC.